A single sample is the source of the 18 T cell receptor beta chains below, sequenced in a study of blood T cells in healthy people across ages. With a J-beta primer mix and a sample-barcoded 5' primer, a second PCR ran about 7 to 12 cycles. TCRdb fed the 5' RACE reads into MiXCR, producing one record per CDR3 protein. Here the sample spans hundreds of thousands of distinct CDR3 sequences, approximately 30% being singletons. Material for sequencing was blood. Source of these receptors: a woman over 75 in good health.

This clonotype has a handful of counts. The rearrangement joins TRBV7-9 to TRBJ1-1, with D tentatively TRBD1 (5 bases). Germline V gene sequence: CDR1 SEHNR, CDR2 FQNEAQ (reference sequence). The V and J ends lost 3 bases and 1 base respectively, with 12 bases between them. This CDR3 comprises 15 residues. The CDR3 sequence is CASSFFGGRNTEAFF. CDR3 sequence (DNA): TGTGCCAGCAGCTTTTTTGGGGGAAGGAACACTGAAGCTTTCTTT.

The rearrangement uses TRBV4-3 and TRBJ2-4; D not resolved. Germline CDR1 LGHNA, CDR2 YSLEER. This CDR3 region has 17 residues. The V and J ends lost 1 base and 0 bases respectively, with 13 bases between them. The DNA of the CDR3 is TGCGCCAGCAGCCAAGGTGATCCCTTAGGAGCCAAAAACATTCAGTACTTC. Translation gives CASSQGDPLGAKNIQYF.

V and J are TRBV7-2 and TRBJ2-1, with a weak D call TRBD1 (6 bases). The CDR3 runs to 16 residues. V was shortened by 1 base and J by 6 bases, with 16 bases between the two germline ends. Germline V gene lookup returns CDR1 SGHTA and CDR2 FQGNSA. The CDR3 DNA reads TGTGCCAGCAGCTTAGAGGGGACAATCAGCGCCAATGAGCAGTTCTTC. It is translated as CASSLEGTISANEQFF.

This clonotype was counted ten times or more. V and J are TRBV20-1 and TRBJ2-5; D not resolved. This CDR3 is 14 amino acids long. Germline CDR1 DFQATT, CDR2 SNEGSKA (reference sequence). The ends were cut back, 5 bases at V and 2 bases at J, with 15 bases in the middle. This chain's CDR3 is CSAAPGRNQETQYF. Here the CDR3 DNA reads TGCAGTGCTGCCCCCGGACGTAATCAAGAGACCCAGTACTTC.

The chain joins TRBV7-8 to TRBJ1-1, with D perhaps matching TRBD1 (6 bases). Germline CDR1 reads SGHVS; CDR2 reads FQNEAQ. V lost 3 bases and J 1 base, leaving 9 bases between the germline ends. The CDR3 runs to 14 residues. The CDR3 is CASSFWTENTEAFF. The CDR3 region has the DNA TGTGCCAGCAGCTTCTGGACAGAGAACACTGAAGCTTTCTTT.

Concerning this clonotype itself: A much bigger clone sits one base away, suggesting this may be a read error. This chain uses TRBV20-1 with TRBJ2-3; D tentatively fits TRBD1 or TRBD2 (5 bases each). This CDR3 has 15 residues. Per germline, CDR1 DFQATT and CDR2 SNEGSKA (reference sequence). The CDR3 coding sequence is TGCAGTGCTCGCCTTGGGACCGCGAGCACAGATGCGCAGTATTTT. As protein: CSARLGTASTDAQYF.

This chain links TRBV7-6 with TRBJ2-1; 8 bases fit TRBD1. The length of the CDR3 is 15 residues. CDR1 SGHVS and CDR2 FNYEAQ come from the germline V gene. The trim removed 4 bases at V and 10 bases at J, leaving 12 bases unmatched. CDR3 protein: CASSSLLSGGREQFF. CDR3 nucleotides: TGTGCCAGCAGCTCCTTATTATCAGGGGGCAGGGAGCAGTTCTTC.

The chain has TRBV20-1 and TRBJ2-1; D remains unclear. The V gene lost 5 bases and the J gene lost 8 bases, with 10 bases spanning the gap. CDR1 DFQATT and CDR2 SNEGSKA come from the germline V gene (reference sequence). The CDR3 has 11 residues. CDR3 in amino acids: CSARSTDEQFF. CDR3 coding DNA: TGCAGTGCTCGATCAACGGATGAGCAGTTCTTC.

The genes are TRBV4-2 and TRBJ2-5; 15 bases are a match to TRBD2. V lost 0 bases to trimming and J lost 11 bases; unmatched junction nucleotides: 19. Germline assignment: CDR1 LGHNA and CDR2 YNFKEQ. CDR3 length: 20 residues. CDR3 sequence: CASSQDRRTSGGAGPNEQYF. CDR3 nucleotides: TGTGCCAGCAGCCAAGACAGGAGGACTAGCGGGGGGGCCGGCCCCAATGAGCAGTACTTC.

This clonotype was observed many times. This chain uses TRBV20-1 with TRBJ2-3; 11 bases match TRBD2. The CDR3 spans 18 residues. Germline CDR1 and CDR2: DFQATT and SNEGSKA (reference sequence). The CDR3 bases are TGCAGCAGCTTACCGGGACTAGCGGAGGGTCCACTCACAGATACGCAGTATTTT. Its translation: CSSLPGLAEGPLTDTQYF.

CDR3 sequence: CASSENLAQETQYF. CDR3 DNA: TGTGCCAGCAGTGAAAACCTAGCGCAAGAGACCCAGTACTTC. This chain connects TRBV6-1 to TRBJ2-5, with a weak D call TRBD2 (6 bases). Germline V gene data show CDR1 as MNHNS and CDR2 as SASEGT. V was trimmed by 2 bases and J by 2 bases, leaving 9 bases between them. This CDR3 has 14 amino acids.

The chain joins TRBV7-9 to TRBJ1-2; 10 bases are shared with TRBD1. Looked up from germline, CDR1 is SEHNR and CDR2 is FQNEAQ (reference sequence). The CDR3 loop spans 15 amino acids. V lost 4 bases to trimming and J lost 4 bases; unmatched junction nucleotides: 6. CDR3 loop: CASSSDRGPIYGYTF. CDR3 nucleotides: TGTGCCAGCAGCTCCGACAGGGGGCCTATCTATGGCTACACCTTC.

In regard to this clonotype: The junction departs from germline at one end; a sequencing error may be responsible. The chain carries TRBV15 and TRBJ2-7, with a possible D match to TRBD2 (5 bases). The CDR3 is made up of 12 amino acids. CDR1 is LNHNV, CDR2 YYDKDF, per germline (reference sequence). CDR3 sequence reads: CTTSGDAYEQYF. CDR3 DNA: TGTACCACCAGCGGTGATGCATACGAGCAGTATTTC.

This clonotype has just a few counts. This chain connects TRBV7-2 to TRBJ1-3; possible D gene TRBD1, 6 bases. The CDR3 contains 16 residues. CDR1 is SGHTA and CDR2 is FQGNSA in the germline V gene. V lost 4 bases to trimming and J lost 0 bases, with 13 bases between them. The CDR3 nucleotides read TGTGCCAGCAGCTCGGACAGATCAATCTCTGGAAACACCATATATTTT. It specifies CASSSDRSISGNTIYF.

The V and J genes are TRBV5-1 and TRBJ1-6, with 7 bases matching TRBD1. This CDR3 contains 14 residues. CDR1 is SGHRS, CDR2 YFSETQ, per germline. The junction had 5 bases not matched to a gene; V was cut back by 4 bases and J by 7 bases. The CDR3 bases are TGCGCCAGCAGCATTACAGGGGAGAATTCACCCCTCCACTTT. Amino acid sequence: CASSITGENSPLHF.

This clonotype appeared many times. This chain uses TRBV20-1 with TRBJ2-7; 8 bases match TRBD1. CDR3 length equals 15 residues. Trimming cost V 4 bases and J 4 bases; bases outside gene matches: 12. Germline V gene sequence: CDR1 DFQATT, CDR2 SNEGSKA (reference sequence). Here the CDR3 DNA reads TGCAGTGCTAACCCCGGACAGGGTAATAGGTACGAGCAGTACTTC. It translates to CSANPGQGNRYEQYF.

This clonotype was counted many times. This chain connects TRBV5-1 to TRBJ1-1; D might be TRBD1 (5 bases). The V and J ends lost 4 bases and 1 base respectively, with 20 bases between them. This CDR3 has 17 residues. Germline V gene data show CDR1 as SGHRS and CDR2 as YFSETQ. The DNA for the CDR3 is TGCGCCAGCAGCCAGGGTCGGCTCTTCGGACAGAACACTGAAGCTTTCTTT. Translating gives CASSQGRLFGQNTEAFF.

Concerning this clonotype: The conserved phenylalanine or tryptophan is not found at the CDR3 terminus, so this likely reflects a read error. The chain uses TRBV12-3 or TRBV12-4 and TRBJ2-5, with 7 positions matching TRBD1. V lost 5 bases to trimming and J lost 4 bases; unmatched junction nucleotides: 4. This CDR3 region has 13 residues. The CDR3 bases are TGTGCCAGCAGTAAAGACAGGGCAGAGACCCAGTACTCC. It yields the protein CASSKDRAETQYS.